The rows below give T cell receptor beta chains drawn from one sample of a study of identical twins. TCRdb re-derived calls from the 5' RACE reads in MiXCR, one entry per CDR3 protein. Of hundreds of thousands of distinct CDR3 sequences in the sample, around 6.6% are singletons; the top ten hold around 3.4%. These same records also appear under a second study, on yellow fever vaccine responses in identical twins.

The sequenced sample was memory (CD45RO+) T cells sorted from blood. Receptor source: a woman under 30 in good health. CDR3s include the opening cysteine and the closing phenylalanine or tryptophan. A D gene is named only where the DNA matches it firmly. Rows give clone size only sometimes, using once, few, many, or a class for an expanded clone.

V gene,J gene,D gene,clone size,CDR3 protein,CDR3 DNA
TRBV12-3/TRBV12-4,TRBJ2-7,NA,few,CASRKGSGVSYEQYF,TGTGCCAGCAGAAAAGGGTCCGGGGTCTCCTACGAGCAGTACTTC
TRBV5-1,TRBJ2-5,NA,few,CASSLGPTGGRETQYF,TGCGCCAGCAGCTTGGGGCCCACAGGAGGCAGGGAGACCCAGTACTTC
TRBV6-1,TRBJ1-1,NA,many,CASRQITGGGTEAFF,TGTGCCAGCAGACAAATAACAGGAGGTGGGACTGAAGCTTTCTTT
TRBV2,TRBJ2-1,NA,many,CASSERHPSSYNEQFF,TGTGCCAGCAGTGAGCGACACCCGAGCTCCTACAATGAGCAGTTCTTC
TRBV5-1,TRBJ2-7,TRBD1,few,CASSLEGTGRDEQYF,TGCGCCAGCAGCTTGGAGGGGACAGGGAGGGATGAGCAGTACTTC
TRBV12-5,TRBJ2-1,NA,many,CASGGGASLSEQFF,TGTGCTAGTGGTGGGGGGGCTAGTCTTAGTGAGCAGTTCTTC
TRBV20-1,TRBJ2-1,TRBD2,many,CSAKPATSGYNEQFF,TGCAGTGCCAAACCGGCGACTAGCGGATACAATGAGCAGTTCTTC
TRBV5-6,TRBJ1-2,NA,many,CASSLGTANYGYTF,TGTGCCAGCAGCTTGGGAACAGCGAACTATGGCTACACCTTC
TRBV2,TRBJ1-5,NA,NA,CASREELNQPQHF,TGTGCCAGCAGGGAAGAGCTCAATCAGCCCCAGCATTTT
TRBV7-2,TRBJ2-3,TRBD1,NA,CASSPTGVSGDTQYF,TGTGCCAGCAGCCCGACAGGGGTCTCGGGAGATACGCAGTATTTT
TRBV6-4,TRBJ2-2,NA,NA,CASSGGDTGELFF,TGTGCCAGCAGTGGGGGGGACACCGGGGAGCTGTTTTTT
TRBV6-1,TRBJ1-2,TRBD1,many,CASSKGQGIGYTF,TGTGCCAGCAGTAAGGGACAGGGAATCGGCTACACCTTC
TRBV24-1,TRBJ2-1,NA,few,CATSDSTGYTRGNEQFF,TGTGCCACCAGTGATTCCACAGGGTACACACGGGGCAATGAGCAGTTCTTC
TRBV12-3/TRBV12-4,TRBJ2-6,NA,many,CASNRSRGTGANVLTF,TGTGCCAGCAATCGGAGTAGGGGAACTGGGGCCAACGTCCTGACTTTC
TRBV18,TRBJ1-5,TRBD1,few,CASSPETGSQPQHF,TGTGCCAGCTCACCAGAGACAGGGAGTCAGCCCCAGCATTTT
TRBV5-1,TRBJ2-2,TRBD1,few,CASSGGQGAPGELFF,TGCGCCAGCAGCGGGGGACAGGGGGCGCCCGGGGAGCTGTTTTTT
TRBV29-1,TRBJ2-1,NA,many,CSVESWGLGNEQFF,TGCAGCGTTGAGTCTTGGGGGCTGGGCAATGAGCAGTTCTTC
TRBV6-1,TRBJ2-2,TRBD2,NA,CASRTTSGANTGELFF,TGTGCCAGCAGAACTACTAGCGGAGCGAACACCGGGGAGCTGTTTTTT
TRBV4-1,TRBJ1-6,NA,many,CASSQDISPLHF,TGCGCCAGCAGCCAAGATATTTCACCCCTCCACTTT
TRBV12-3/TRBV12-4,TRBJ1-6,NA,many,CASSLGAGGLTNSPLHF,TGTGCCAGCAGTTTAGGGGCAGGTGGACTCACGAATTCACCCCTCCACTTT
TRBV20-1,TRBJ2-3,TRBD2,NA,CSASRAGGEGGTDTQYF,TGCAGTGCTAGTAGAGCGGGAGGCGAGGGCGGCACAGATACGCAGTATTTT
TRBV10-3,TRBJ2-3,NA,many,CAISPTGGTDTQYF,TGTGCCATCAGTCCGACAGGAGGCACAGATACGCAGTATTTT
TRBV7-9,TRBJ1-5,TRBD1,many,CASSETTGGGNQPQHF,TGTGCCAGCAGCGAAACAACAGGGGGCGGCAATCAGCCCCAGCATTTT
TRBV6-1,TRBJ1-2,NA,few,CASSEGRRGGNYGYTF,TGTGCCAGCAGTGAAGGCCGGAGGGGCGGCAACTATGGCTACACCTTC
TRBV12-3/TRBV12-4,TRBJ2-7,NA,many,CASSPGLGEQYF,TGTGCCAGCAGCCCAGGGTTAGGGGAGCAGTACTTC
TRBV29-1,TRBJ2-1,NA,NA,CSVAFALGNEQFF,TGCAGCGTTGCATTCGCTTTGGGGAATGAGCAGTTCTTC
TRBV28,TRBJ1-5,NA,few,CASSASRGTQPQHF,TGTGCCAGCAGTGCCTCCAGGGGCACTCAGCCCCAGCATTTT
TRBV6-1,TRBJ1-2,NA,few,CASSEGWGLYGYTF,TGTGCCAGCAGTGAAGGGTGGGGGCTCTATGGCTACACCTTC
TRBV6-2/TRBV6-3,TRBJ1-3,NA,NA,CASSSGTLSGNTIYF,TGTGCCAGCAGCTCCGGGACTCTGAGCGGAAACACCATATATTTT
TRBV6-1,TRBJ1-1,NA,many,CASRPLRLQQWAFF,TGTGCCAGCAGACCCCTAAGGTTACAGCAATGGGCTTTCTTT
TRBV18,TRBJ2-2,NA,NA,CASSPLHTGELFF,TGTGCCAGCTCACCACTTCACACCGGGGAGCTGTTTTTT
TRBV10-3,TRBJ1-1,NA,few,CATRININTEAFF,TGTGCCACTCGAATAAACATAAACACTGAAGCTTTCTTT
TRBV7-6,TRBJ2-3,NA,few,CASSSGRIDTQYF,TGTGCCAGCAGCTCAGGACGTATAGATACGCAGTATTTT
TRBV7-9,TRBJ2-1,TRBD2,few,CASSRGTSGENEQFF,TGTGCCAGCAGCCGAGGGACTAGCGGAGAAAATGAGCAGTTCTTC
TRBV20-1,TRBJ2-7,TRBD2,NA,CSARDPRREFVQYF,TGCAGTGCTAGAGATCCCAGGCGGGAGTTTGTGCAGTACTTC
TRBV3-1,TRBJ2-3,NA,many,CASSPTGIVQYF,TGTGCCAGCAGCCCCACCGGGATAGTGCAGTATTTT
TRBV6-1,TRBJ2-3,TRBD1,many,CASSEGDRGYGTQYF,TGTGCCAGCAGTGAAGGGGACAGGGGATATGGTACGCAGTATTTT
TRBV4-2,TRBJ2-2,TRBD2,many,CASSQAGTRDTGELFF,TGTGCCAGCAGCCAAGCCGGGACTAGAGACACCGGGGAGCTGTTTTTT
TRBV7-8,TRBJ2-5,NA,few,CASSPLLETQYF,TGTGCCAGCAGCCCCCTCCTCGAGACCCAGTACTTC
TRBV12-3/TRBV12-4,TRBJ1-2,NA,NA,CASSPGFLGFGYTF,TGTGCCAGCAGTCCGGGGTTTCTGGGTTTCGGCTACACCTTC
TRBV5-1,TRBJ2-4,NA,many,CASSLEGGGQYF,TGCGCCAGCAGCTTGGAAGGTGGGGGACAGTACTTC
TRBV7-2,TRBJ1-5,NA,few,CASSLGWGNQPQHF,TGTGCCAGCAGCTTAGGCTGGGGAAATCAGCCCCAGCATTTT
TRBV5-1,TRBJ1-1,TRBD1,many,CASSLGQGATEAFF,TGCGCCAGCAGCCTGGGTCAGGGGGCCACTGAAGCTTTCTTT
TRBV27,TRBJ2-7,TRBD2,NA,CASSLLPSGDYEQHF,TGTGCCAGCAGTTTATTGCCTAGCGGGGATTACGAGCAGCACTTC
TRBV9,TRBJ1-4,NA,many,CASSRATTNEKLFF,TGTGCCAGCAGCAGGGCGACAACTAATGAAAAACTGTTTTTT
TRBV6-6,TRBJ1-3,NA,few,CASRGVPGNTIYF,TGTGCCAGCAGAGGGGTTCCTGGAAACACCATATATTTT
TRBV11-2,TRBJ2-5,NA,few,CASSLDQVQETQYF,TGTGCCAGCAGCTTAGACCAAGTGCAAGAGACCCAGTACTTC
TRBV3-1,TRBJ2-5,TRBD2,NA,CASSQPERGGPRETQYF,TGTGCCAGCAGCCAACCCGAACGGGGGGGCCCCCGAGAGACCCAGTACTTC
TRBV6-2/TRBV6-3,TRBJ2-5,NA,few,CASSYREWETQYF,TGTGCCAGCAGTTACAGGGAGTGGGAGACCCAGTACTTC
TRBV3-1,TRBJ2-7,TRBD1,many,CASSSRDRGSYEQYF,TGTGCCAGCAGCTCCCGGGACAGGGGATCCTACGAGCAGTACTTC
TRBV5-6,TRBJ2-3,NA,many,CASSRAPGSTDTQYF,TGTGCCAGCAGCCGGGCTCCGGGGAGCACAGATACGCAGTATTTT
TRBV12-5,TRBJ2-2,NA,NA,CASGLVLRGSPGELFF,TGTGCTAGTGGTTTGGTCCTTAGGGGTTCCCCGGGGGAGCTGTTTTTT
TRBV6-5,TRBJ1-6,NA,few,CASSYSNQGNSPLHF,TGTGCCAGCAGTTACTCGAATCAGGGGAATTCACCCCTCCACTTT
TRBV7-8,TRBJ2-2,NA,many,CASSRRGSGELFF,TGTGCCAGCAGCCGCAGGGGTAGCGGGGAGCTGTTTTTT
TRBV27,TRBJ1-1,TRBD1,many,CASSYTGVGTEAFF,TGTGCCAGCAGCTATACAGGGGTGGGCACTGAAGCTTTCTTT
TRBV20-1,TRBJ1-2,NA,few,CSAGDTGGYTF,TGCAGTGCGGGAGACACAGGGGGCTACACCTTC
TRBV10-2,TRBJ2-4,NA,many,CASRPQARYKNIQYF,TGCGCCAGCAGACCCCAAGCGCGGTACAAAAACATTCAGTACTTC
TRBV5-1,TRBJ2-3,NA,many,CASRSAGSTDTQYF,TGCGCCAGCAGAAGTGCGGGGAGCACAGATACGCAGTATTTT